The rows below give T cell receptor beta chains drawn from one sample of a study of cytomegalovirus exposure and HLA in healthy donors. The protocol was immunoSEQ multiplex PCR, while the TCRdb copy is restricted to in-frame clones and leaves out a portion. Here the sample spans a few hundred thousand clones, roughly 83% being singletons. The specimen was PBMCs. These TCRs come from a woman younger than 45 in good health and CMV-seropositive. The CDR3 runs from the conserved cysteine through the conserved F or W. The D gene is left open where the match is weak.

>.|TRBJ2-1|16|TRBV27
CASSLLGFSGANEQFF
TGTGCCAGCAGTTTATTAGGCTTTTCGGGGGCAAATGAGCAGTTCTTC
>.|TRBJ1-2|16|TRBV30
CAWSVLPPGPRDGYTF
TGTGCCTGGAGTGTACTTCCGCCAGGTCCTCGGGATGGCTACACCTTC
>.|TRBJ1-2|12|TRBV28
CAIPGPSYGYTF
TGTGCCATCCCGGGACCTTCGTATGGCTACACCTTC
>.|TRBJ2-4|15|TRBV27
CASSLWGRPGEIQYF
TGTGCCAGCAGTTTATGGGGCCGGCCGGGGGAAATTCAGTACTTC
>.|TRBJ1-2|15|TRBV5-1
CASSMAGTGENGYTF
TGCGCCAGCAGCATGGCCGGTACGGGGGAGAATGGCTACACCTTC
>.|TRBJ1-2|12|TRBV28
CASTWGDYGYTF
TGTGCCAGCACCTGGGGGGACTATGGCTACACCTTC
>.|TRBJ1-1|12|TRBV5-1
CASKRGNTEAFF
TGCGCCAGCAAGAGGGGGAACACTGAAGCTTTCTTT
>.|TRBJ2-1|14|TRBV29-1
CSVDTRSSYNEQFF
TGCAGCGTCGATACACGAAGCTCCTACAATGAGCAGTTCTTC
>.|TRBJ1-2|15|TRBV6-6
CASSYGQSTNYGYTF
TGTGCCAGCAGTTACGGACAGTCTACTAACTATGGCTACACCTTC
>.|TRBJ2-3|13|TRBV28
CASSLGPTDTQYF
TGTGCCAGCAGTTTAGGTCCCACAGATACGCAGTATTTT
>.|TRBJ2-5|14|TRBV5-6
CASSLPGDQETQYF
TGTGCCAGCAGCTTGCCAGGGGATCAAGAGACCCAGTACTTC
>.|TRBJ2-2|15|TRBV13
CASSPDGSKVGELFF
TGTGCCAGCAGCCCGGACGGGAGTAAGGTCGGGGAGCTGTTTTTT
>.|TRBJ2-7|14|TRBV5-1
CASSFGTTLYEQYF
TGCGCCAGCAGCTTTGGGACGACATTGTACGAGCAGTACTTC
>.|TRBJ1-2|17|TRBV4-3
CASSQDEGHSYRDGYTF
TGCGCCAGCAGCCAAGACGAGGGACATTCCTACCGGGATGGCTACACCTTC
>.|TRBJ2-7|15|TRBV27
CASSPGQPRIYEQYF
TGTGCCAGCAGTCCCGGACAGCCAAGAATCTACGAGCAGTACTTC
>TRBD2|TRBJ2-7|16|TRBV11-2
CASSLGGGTSSYEQYF
TGTGCCAGCAGCTTAGGGGGGGGAACCTCATCCTACGAGCAGTACTTC
>.|TRBJ2-2|14|TRBV4-1
CASSQSTTAGELFF
TGCGCCAGCAGCCAATCAACGACGGCCGGGGAGCTGTTTTTT
>TRBD1|TRBJ1-5|15|TRBV6-5
CASSRSTGGEGPQHF
TGTGCCAGCAGCCGATCAACAGGGGGCGAAGGGCCCCAGCATTTT
>.|TRBJ2-7|16|TRBV9
CASSAEDRGWGNEQYF
TGTGCCAGCAGCGCAGAAGATAGGGGTTGGGGCAACGAGCAGTACTTC
>TRBD1|TRBJ1-2|14|TRBV30
CALRRTGTNYGYTF
TGTGCCTTAAGGCGGACAGGGACAAACTATGGCTACACCTTC
>.|TRBJ1-1|15|TRBV7-6
CASSITQGKNTEAFF
TGTGCCAGCAGCATAACACAGGGCAAGAACACTGAAGCTTTCTTT
>.|TRBJ2-3|15|TRBV28
CASSPVGIRTDTQYF
TGTGCCAGCAGCCCCGTCGGGATCCGCACAGATACGCAGTATTTT
>TRBD1|TRBJ1-1|15|TRBV5-6
CASSFGTGWSTEAFF
TGTGCCAGCAGCTTCGGGACAGGGTGGAGCACTGAAGCTTTCTTT
>TRBD1|TRBJ2-7|14|TRBV6-5
CASGRDRRAYEQYF
TGTGCCAGTGGCCGGGACAGGCGAGCCTACGAGCAGTACTTC
>.|TRBJ1-5|11|TRBV6-1
CASSEVQPQHF
TGTGCCAGCAGTGAAGTGCAGCCCCAGCATTTT
>.|TRBJ1-1|14|TRBV5-1
CASSLYMSNTEAFF
TGCGCCAGCAGCTTGTATATGAGTAACACTGAAGCTTTCTTT
>.|TRBJ2-1|13|TRBV5-6
CASSRYTGNEQFF
TGTGCCAGCAGCCGATATACGGGGAATGAGCAGTTCTTC